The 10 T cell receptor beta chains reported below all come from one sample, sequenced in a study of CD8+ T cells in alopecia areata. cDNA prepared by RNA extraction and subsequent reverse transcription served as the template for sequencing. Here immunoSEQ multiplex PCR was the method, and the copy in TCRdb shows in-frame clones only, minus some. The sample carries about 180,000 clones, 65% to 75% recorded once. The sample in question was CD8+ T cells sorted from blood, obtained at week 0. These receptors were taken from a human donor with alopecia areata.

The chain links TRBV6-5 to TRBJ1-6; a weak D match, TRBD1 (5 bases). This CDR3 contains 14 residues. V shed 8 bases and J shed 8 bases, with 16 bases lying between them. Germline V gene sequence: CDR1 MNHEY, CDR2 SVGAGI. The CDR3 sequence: CASSVGDRDSPLHF. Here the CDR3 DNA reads TGTGCCAGCTCCGTGGGGGACCGGGATTCACCCCTCCACTTT.

The CDR3 loop is CASSRKRTQYF. The CDR3, as DNA: TGCGCCAGCAGTCGAAAGAGGACCCAGTACTTC. The rearrangement uses TRBV23-1 and TRBJ2-5; D call uncertain. TRBV23-1 is placed among ORFs of uncertain function. The V gene lost 4 bases and the J gene lost 7 bases, with 7 bases spanning the gap. The CDR3 sequence is 11 residues long.

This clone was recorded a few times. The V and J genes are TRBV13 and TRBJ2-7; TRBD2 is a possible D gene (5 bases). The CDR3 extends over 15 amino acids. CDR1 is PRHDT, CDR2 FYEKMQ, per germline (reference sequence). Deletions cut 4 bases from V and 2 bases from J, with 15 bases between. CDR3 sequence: CASSSGREIAYEQYF. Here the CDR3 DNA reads TGTGCCAGCAGCTCAGGACGGGAAATCGCCTACGAGCAGTACTTC.

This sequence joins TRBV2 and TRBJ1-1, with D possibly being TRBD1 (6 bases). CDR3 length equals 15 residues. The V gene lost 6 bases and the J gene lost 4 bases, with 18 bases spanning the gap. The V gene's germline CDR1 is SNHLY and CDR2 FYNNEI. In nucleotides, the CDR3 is TGTGCCAGCAGGGATTCAGGGGCCGGGGGCACTGAAGCTTTCTTT. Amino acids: CASRDSGAGGTEAFF. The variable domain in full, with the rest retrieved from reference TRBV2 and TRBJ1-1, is EPEVTQTPSHQVTQMGQEVILRCVPISNHLYFYWYRQILGQKVEFLVSFYNNEISEKSEIFDDQFSVERPDGSNFTLKIRSTKLEDSAMYFCASRDSGAGGTEAFFGQGTRLTVV.

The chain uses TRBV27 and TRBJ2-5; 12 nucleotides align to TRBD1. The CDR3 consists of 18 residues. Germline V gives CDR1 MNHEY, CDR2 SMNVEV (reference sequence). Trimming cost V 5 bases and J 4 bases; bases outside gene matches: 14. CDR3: CASSPWGTGGDGAETQYF. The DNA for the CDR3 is TGTGCCAGCAGTCCCTGGGGGACAGGGGGCGACGGGGCAGAGACCCAGTACTTC.

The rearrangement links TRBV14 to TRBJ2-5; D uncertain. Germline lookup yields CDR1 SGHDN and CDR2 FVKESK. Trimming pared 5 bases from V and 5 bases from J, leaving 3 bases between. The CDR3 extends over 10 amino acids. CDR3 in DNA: TGTGCCAGCAGCGGGGAGACCCAGTACTTC. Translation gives CASSGETQYF.

The CDR3 loop reads CASSESTPMKGQQQYF. The CDR3 DNA reads TGCGCCAGCAGTGAGTCCACCCCCATGAAGGGACAGCAGCAGTATTTT. The chain links TRBV10-2 to TRBJ2-3, with 7 bases lining up with TRBD1. Per the germline V gene, CDR1 is WSHSY and CDR2 is SAAADI. The J segment lost 11 bases and the V segment lost 0 bases, leaving 14 bases of the junction unmatched. The CDR3 is made up of 16 amino acids.

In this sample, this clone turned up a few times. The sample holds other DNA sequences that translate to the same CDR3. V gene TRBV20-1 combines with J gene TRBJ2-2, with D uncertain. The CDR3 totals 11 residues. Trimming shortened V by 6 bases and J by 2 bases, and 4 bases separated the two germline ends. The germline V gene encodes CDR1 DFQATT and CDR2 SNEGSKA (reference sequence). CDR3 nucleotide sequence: TGCAGTGCCCTTAACACCGGGGAGCTGTTTTTT. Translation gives CSALNTGELFF.

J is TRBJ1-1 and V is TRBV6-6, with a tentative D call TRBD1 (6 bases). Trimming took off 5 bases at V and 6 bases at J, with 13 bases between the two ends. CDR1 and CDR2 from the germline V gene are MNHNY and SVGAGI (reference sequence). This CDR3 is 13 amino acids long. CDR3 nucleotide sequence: TGTGCCAGCAGTCAGGGGCTTGTTTCTGAAGCTTTCTTT. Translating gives CASSQGLVSEAFF.

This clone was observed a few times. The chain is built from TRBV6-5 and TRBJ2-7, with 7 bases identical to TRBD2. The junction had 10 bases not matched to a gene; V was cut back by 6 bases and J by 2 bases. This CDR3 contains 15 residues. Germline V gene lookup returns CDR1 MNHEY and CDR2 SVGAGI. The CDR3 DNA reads TGTGCCAGCAGGCCGGGCGGGGGAGAGGCCTACGAGCAGTACTTC. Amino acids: CASRPGGGEAYEQYF.